Below are 20 T cell receptor beta chains sequenced from a single sample in a study of blood T cell repertoires in COVID-19. Sequencing was performed with immunoSEQ multiplex PCR; in TCRdb, only in-frame clones are kept and a portion is missing. The sample lists approximately 100,000 clones, approximately 90% occurring once. The specimen sequenced was peripheral blood. The receptors here all came from a man aged 60-69 years with acute or convalescent COVID-19.

The chain has TRBV24-1 and TRBJ2-3; 7 bases match TRBD2. V shed 5 bases and J 3 bases; nucleotides not matched to a gene: 7. Germline values: CDR1 KGHDR, CDR2 SFDVKD. The CDR3 runs 15 residues. This CDR3 is CATSAPGEGTDTQYF. In nucleotides, the CDR3 is TGTGCCACCAGTGCCCCCGGGGAGGGAACAGATACGCAGTATTTT.

The chain recombines TRBV4-2 with TRBJ2-5, with 8 bases fitting TRBD1. This CDR3 has 16 residues. The germline V gene encodes CDR1 LGHNA and CDR2 YNFKEQ. The trim removed 4 bases at V and 5 bases at J, leaving 12 bases unmatched. The CDR3 is CASSPNAQGAMETQYF. CDR3 bases: TGTGCCAGCAGCCCCAACGCTCAGGGGGCCATGGAGACCCAGTACTTC.

This chain connects TRBV7-2 to TRBJ1-3; D unclear. Germline CDR1 reads SGHTA; CDR2 reads FQGNSA. CDR3 length: 11 residues. V was clipped by 9 bases and J by 12 bases, with 15 bases between them. CDR3 coding DNA: TGTGCCAGTATGGTTTCCGCAGGCATATATTTT. It codes for CASMVSAGIYF.

The chain uses TRBV28 and TRBJ1-2, with 7 bases fitting TRBD1. Germline V gene lookup returns CDR1 MDHEN and CDR2 SYDVKM. There are 13 residues in the CDR3. J lost 5 bases, V lost 6 bases, and 6 bases had no gene match. The CDR3 here is CASSVDRLYGYTF. The DNA of the CDR3 is TGTGCCAGCAGCGTGGACAGGCTGTATGGCTACACCTTC.

J is TRBJ2-1 and V is TRBV4-1, with D maybe TRBD2 (5 bases). This CDR3 region has 14 residues. Trimming cost V 4 bases and J 5 bases, with 12 bases left between them. Germline lookup yields CDR1 MGHRA and CDR2 YSYEKL. CDR3 in amino acids: CASSRTGVDNEQFF. DNA of the CDR3: TGCGCCAGCAGCCGGACTGGAGTCGACAATGAGCAGTTCTTC.

The CDR3 region has the DNA TGTGCCAGTAGTACCCAGACACGCAATGAGCAGTTCTTC. Residues: CASSTQTRNEQFF. V gene TRBV19 combines with J gene TRBJ2-1, with no clear D. V was cut by 4 bases and J by 6 bases, with 10 bases left in between. The CDR3 is made up of 13 amino acids. The germline V gene has CDR1 LNHDA and CDR2 SQIVND (reference sequence).

The rearrangement links TRBV18 to TRBJ2-6, with D tentatively TRBD1 (5 bases). Germline V lookup: CDR1 KGHSH, CDR2 LQKENI. The length of the CDR3 is 16 residues. Deletions cut 1 base from V and 0 bases from J, with 7 bases between. CDR3 nucleotide sequence: TGTGCCAGCTCACCACAACAGGCCTCTGGGGCCAACGTCCTGACTTTC. Its protein is CASSPQQASGANVLTF.

About this clone itself: Within the sample, other DNA sequences also encode this same CDR3. CDR3 amino acids: CASSFGGDTEAFF. CDR3 DNA sequence: TGTGCCAGCAGCTTTGGCGGGGACACTGAAGCTTTCTTT. J is TRBJ1-1 and V is TRBV7-3; no clear D gene. Trimming removed 3 bases from V and 3 bases from J, with 8 bases in between. This CDR3 spans 13 amino acids. CDR1 SGHTA and CDR2 FQGTGA come from the germline V gene.

The chain combines TRBV29-1 with TRBJ2-5, with TRBD2 matching 12 bases. The length of the CDR3 is 15 residues. The germline V gene has CDR1 SQVTM and CDR2 ANQGSEA. V lost 4 bases, J lost 4 bases, and 7 bases stayed unmatched. In DNA form, the CDR3 reads TGCAGCGTTGTGCCCCTAGCGGGAGGGCCAGAGACCCAGTACTTC. Its protein product is CSVVPLAGGPETQYF. Variable domain in full (rest from reference TRBV29-1 and TRBJ2-5): SAVISQKPSRDICQRGTSLTIQCQVDSQVTMMFWYRQQPGQSLTLIATANQGSEATYESGFVIDKFPISRPNLTFSTLTVSNMSPEDSSIYLCSVVPLAGGPETQYFGPGTRLLVL.

The chain combines TRBV2 with TRBJ2-5, with a tentative D call TRBD1 (5 bases). The germline gives CDR1 SNHLY, CDR2 FYNNEI. V was clipped by 3 bases and J by 4 bases, with 12 bases between them. The CDR3 consists of 14 residues. The CDR3 loop is CASSEQGSLETQYF. CDR3 DNA sequence: TGTGCCAGCAGTGAGCAGGGAAGTTTAGAGACCCAGTACTTC.

The chain carries TRBV29-1 and TRBJ2-3; 7 nucleotides agree with TRBD1. This CDR3 has 12 amino acids. From germline, CDR1 is SQVTM and CDR2 ANQGSEA. With V trimmed by 7 bases and J by 1 base, 2 bases remained unmatched. As DNA, the CDR3 is TGCAGCGGTGGACAGGGCACAGATACGCAGTATTTT. Translated, it gives CSGGQGTDTQYF.

This clone was counted a few times. The V gene is TRBV11-2, the J gene TRBJ1-6, with 8 bases lining up with TRBD1. The junction had 7 bases not matched to a gene; V was cut back by 6 bases and J by 9 bases. The CDR3 is made up of 14 amino acids. From germline, CDR1 is SGHAT and CDR2 FQNNGV. CDR3 protein: CASRHQGAGSPLHF. The CDR3 DNA reads TGTGCCAGCAGGCACCAGGGGGCTGGTTCACCCCTCCACTTT.

V and J are TRBV19 and TRBJ1-5; 9 bases agree with TRBD1. CDR3 length: 16 amino acids. The germline V gene encodes CDR1 LNHDA and CDR2 SQIVND (reference sequence). The junction had 4 bases not matched to a gene; V was cut back by 1 base and J by 3 bases. CDR3: CASSIAGTGINQPQHF. The CDR3 DNA sequence: TGTGCCAGTAGTATAGCAGGGACAGGGATCAATCAGCCCCAGCATTTT.

V usage is TRBV5-4 and J usage is TRBJ2-2; 11 bases are a match to TRBD2. This CDR3 contains 17 residues. After removal of 2 bases from V and 1 base from J, the junction contained 4 bases not matched to a gene. CDR1 SGHNT and CDR2 YYREEE come from the germline V gene (reference sequence). In nucleotides, the CDR3 is TGTGCCAGCAGCTTCTCCGGGACTAGCGGGAACACCGGGGAGCTGTTTTTT. Protein: CASSFSGTSGNTGELFF.

This clone was recorded once. The chain couples TRBV5-5 to TRBJ2-7, with 9 bases aligning to TRBD2. With 0 bases clipped from V and 3 bases from J, the junction kept 4 bases outside the gene matches. CDR1 and CDR2 from the germline V gene are SGHKS and YYEKEE (reference sequence). CDR3 length: 15 residues. For the CDR3, the DNA is TGTGCCAGCAGCTTGGCGCTAGCGGGACTCTACGAGCAGTACGTC. It yields the protein CASSLALAGLYEQYV.

The CDR3 coding sequence is TGTGCCAGCAGGATGGGCGACAGGGGGAGGCAAGAGACCCAGTACTTC. This codes for CASRMGDRGRQETQYF. This chain connects TRBV7-9 to TRBJ2-5; 9 bases are a match to TRBD1. This CDR3 has 16 residues. The J segment lost 2 bases and the V segment lost 6 bases, leaving 10 bases of the junction unmatched. Germline-derived CDR1 and CDR2 are SEHNR and FQNEAQ (reference sequence).

V and J are TRBV20-1 and TRBJ2-3; 7 positions match TRBD2. V trimming: 3 bases; J trimming: 2 bases; junction bases outside the gene matches: 11. Germline V CDR1 and CDR2: DFQATT, SNEGSKA (reference sequence). The CDR3 has 16 residues. The CDR3 reads CSASGVRERFTDTQYF. DNA of the CDR3: TGCAGTGCTAGTGGGGTGCGGGAGAGATTCACAGATACGCAGTATTTT.

This clone appeared a few times. This chain uses TRBV2 with TRBJ2-2, with 7 bases matching TRBD1. This CDR3 spans 15 amino acids. Germline values: CDR1 SNHLY, CDR2 FYNNEI. V dropped 2 bases and J dropped 7; count of bases not matched to a gene: 7. The CDR3 DNA reads as TGTGCCAGCAGTGAAACTGGGACAGCTGGCGGGGAGCTGTTTTTT. Its translation: CASSETGTAGGELFF.

This chain uses TRBV11-3 with TRBJ2-5, with 9 bases lining up with TRBD1. The CDR3 contains 15 residues. In germline, CDR1 is SGHNT, CDR2 YENEEA. V dropped 5 bases and J dropped 3; count of bases not matched to a gene: 7. Written as DNA, the CDR3 is TGTGCCAGCAGCCGCCCCCGGGACAGGGAAGAGACCCAGTACTTC. Translated: CASSRPRDREETQYF. The entire variable domain, with the rest obtained from reference TRBV11-3 and TRBJ2-5, is as follows: EAGVVQSPRYKIIEKKQPVAFWCNPISGHNTLYWYLQNLGQGPELLIRYENEEAVDDSQLPKDRFSAERLKGVDSTLKIQPAELGDSAVYLCASSRPRDREETQYFGPGTRLLVL.

This clone occurred once. The chain couples TRBV3-1 (or the pseudogene TRBV3-2) to TRBJ2-6; 7 nucleotides match TRBD2. V was clipped by 2 bases and J by 3 bases; unmatched bases: 1. The CDR3 runs 15 residues. Germline CDR1 is LGHDT and CDR2 is YNNKEL (reference sequence). The CDR3 bases are TGTGCCAGCAGCCAACCGGGGGGTGGGGCCAACGTCCTGACTTTC. The encoded protein is CASSQPGGGANVLTF.